What follows are 6 T cell receptor beta chains derived from one specimen sequenced in a study of CD4 T cells in relation to SARS-CoV-2 and coronaviruses. Their specific antigens are unknown. The unexposed donors gave CD4+ T cells in about 2010-2019, prior to COVID-19. The cells were cultured for about ten days before CD4+ T cells were isolated. Data came from immunoSEQ multiplex PCR; TCRdb stores just in-frame clones and leaves some out. The table has 20,000 or so clones, 70% to 90% seen once; the top ten hold about 10%. Sequenced input: CD4+ T cells from PBMCs, cultured in vitro. These receptors were taken from a human donor in good health.

The count of this clone is one. V gene TRBV11-2 combines with J gene TRBJ2-7; the D gene is possibly TRBD1 (5 bases). The V and J ends lost 1 base and 5 bases respectively, with 6 bases between them. The CDR3 sequence is 12 residues long. The germline V gene has CDR1 SGHAT and CDR2 FQNNGV. The CDR3 DNA is TGTGCCAGCAGCTTAGGGGGCAACGAGCAGTACTTC. This encodes CASSLGGNEQYF.

Sample share makes this clone large. The chain recombines TRBV27 with TRBJ1-1; tentative D call: TRBD1 (5 bases). This CDR3 comprises 16 residues. Germline assignment: CDR1 MNHEY and CDR2 SMNVEV (reference sequence). The ends were cut back, 5 bases at V and 0 bases at J, with 16 bases in the middle. The CDR3, as DNA: TGTGCCAGCAGTCACCAGGGACCACCGATGAACACTGAAGCTTTCTTT. This sequence encodes CASSHQGPPMNTEAFF.

The V gene is TRBV28, the J gene TRBJ2-7; D is ambiguous. This CDR3 has 12 amino acids. The V and J ends lost 5 bases and 5 bases respectively, with 10 bases between them. Germline CDR1 is MDHEN and CDR2 is SYDVKM. CDR3 coding DNA: TGTGCCAGCAGTAGGCCGAGTGACGAGCAGTACTTC. The encoded protein is CASSRPSDEQYF. Full variable domain (outside the CDR3, taken from reference TRBV28 and TRBJ2-7): DVKVTQSSRYLVKRTGEKVFLECVQDMDHENMFWYRQDPGLGLRLIYFSYDVKMKEKGDIPEGYSVSREKKERFSLILESASTNQTSMYLCASSRPSDEQYFGPGTRLTVT.

This chain uses TRBV7-2 with TRBJ2-1; 9 bases align to TRBD2. The ends lost 4 bases at V and 8 bases at J; junction bases unmatched: 9. Germline loops: CDR1 SGHTA, CDR2 FQGNSA. There are 15 residues in the CDR3. Written as DNA, the CDR3 is TGTGCCAGCAGCTATAGCGGGGGCCTCTTCGATGAGCAGTTCTTC. Amino acids: CASSYSGGLFDEQFF.

J is TRBJ2-4 and V is TRBV21-1; the table calls TRBD1, which could not be checked here. TRBV21-1 is listed as a pseudogene. This CDR3 is 16 amino acids long. The CDR3 DNA is TGTGCCAGCAGCAAAGGGCCGGCAGGGGGGAAAAACATTCAGTACTTC. This gives the protein CASSKGPAGGKNIQYF.

The chain links TRBV19 to TRBJ1-6, with D unresolved. There are 16 residues in the CDR3. Germline V lookup: CDR1 LNHDA, CDR2 SQIVND (reference sequence). Trimming removed 5 bases from V and 4 bases from J, with 15 bases in between. CDR3 region: CASSPPGADYNSPLHF. CDR3 DNA: TGTGCCAGTAGTCCGCCGGGAGCTGATTATAATTCACCCCTCCACTTT.